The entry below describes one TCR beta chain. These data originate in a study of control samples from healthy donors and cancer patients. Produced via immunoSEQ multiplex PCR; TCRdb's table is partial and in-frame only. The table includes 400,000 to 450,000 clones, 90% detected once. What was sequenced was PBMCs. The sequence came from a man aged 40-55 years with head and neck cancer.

As DNA, the CDR3 is TGCAGCGTCCTGGGGGGGTCAGATACGCAGTATTTT. This encodes CSVLGGSDTQYF. This chain links TRBV29-1 with TRBJ2-3, with 7 bases lining up with TRBD2. The CDR3 spans 12 residues. Trimming took 6 bases from V and 4 from J; bases not matched to a gene: 4. Germline V CDR1 and CDR2: SQVTM, ANQGSEA.